This T cell receptor beta chain came from a study of shared clonotypes between healthy human individuals. Adult donors, all healthy and HIV-negative, had no recent acute infections or vaccinations. Points from the study as a whole: Measured sharing among donors was expected to vary with sequencing depth.

TCRdb's copy holds only in-frame clones and misses some; the assay was immunoSEQ multiplex PCR. The repertoire consists of about 470,000 clones, with roughly 77% occurring once and the leading ten covering approximately 13%. This clone was recorded a few times. As yet, its antigen is unknown. Germline CDR1 reads SNHLY; CDR2 reads FYNNEI. Trimming cost V 5 bases and J 5 bases, with 13 bases left between them. The CDR3 spans 14 residues. The sample was PBMCs. The chain combines TRBV2 with TRBJ2-1; the D is unclear. The receptor's source is a woman in her forties in good health. Some clones in this sample may be carry-over from other donors' samples. CDR3 protein: CASSPTIRHNEQFF. DNA of the CDR3: TGTGCCAGCAGTCCCACCATAAGACACAATGAGCAGTTCTTC. Using reference TRBV2 and TRBJ2-1 for the parts outside the CDR3, the full variable domain is EPEVTQTPSHQVTQMGQEVILRCVPISNHLYFYWYRQILGQKVEFLVSFYNNEISEKSEIFDDQFSVERPDGSNFTLKIRSTKLEDSAMYFCASSPTIRHNEQFFGPGTRLTVL.